This entry describes one T cell receptor (beta chain). The V gene's germline CDR1 is GTSNPN and CDR2 SVGIG (reference sequence). The CDR3 contains 12 residues. V lost 2 bases and J lost 6, with 10 bases in between. These data are taken from a study of cytomegalovirus exposure and HLA in healthy donors. Assay used: immunoSEQ multiplex PCR; TCRdb lists only in-frame clones, some missing. The sample shows around 230,000 clones, around 88% of them seen only once. This receptor was taken from a woman between 25 and 40 years old in good health and CMV-seropositive. Sequencing was carried out using PBMCs. The rearrangement uses TRBV30 and TRBJ1-1; D is ambiguous. The CDR3 sequence: CAWSPEGAEAFF. CDR3 nucleotide sequence: TGTGCCTGGAGTCCGGAGGGCGCTGAAGCTTTCTTT.